This TCR beta chain was retrieved from a study of cytomegalovirus exposure and HLA in healthy donors. Germline CDR1 MNHEY, CDR2 SVGAGI. This CDR3 has 15 amino acids. V was clipped by 0 bases and J by 1 base, with 9 bases between them. Primers included in the PCR were 60 Vbeta and 13 Jbeta primers. Clones were read by immunoSEQ multiplex PCR, and TCRdb kept only the in-frame ones, dropping some. The sample contains about 130,000 clones, about four fifths of which appear only once. This chain connects TRBV6-5 to TRBJ1-1; possible D gene TRBD1, 6 bases. Sequences were obtained from PBMCs. The TCR originated in a man between 18 and 29 years old in good health and CMV-seronegative. The CDR3 DNA reads TGTGCCAGCAGTTACTCCCTAGGGGGGAACACTGAAGCTTTCTTT. Translated, it gives CASSYSLGGNTEAFF.